This T cell receptor (beta chain) was captured by sequencing in a study of blood T cell repertoires in COVID-19. Study-level background: There were acute and convalescent COVID-19 samples, and they came from the United States, Italy and Spain. In each case, the material was cDNA or gDNA derived from T cells, B-cell-depleted T cells, or PBMCs.

The CDR3 consists of 13 residues. Trimming cost V 6 bases and J 4 bases, with 11 bases left between them. Per germline, CDR1 KGHDR and CDR2 SFDVKD. In the study's own analysis: The authors estimated nucleated cell counts from reference gene primer amplification. The repertoire was sequenced with immunoSEQ multiplex PCR; TCRdb's copy has only in-frame clones and lacks some. V, J and clone size reflect that table, while D and trimming were determined from the DNA. The repertoire holds under 110,000 clones, over 55% seen once, with roughly 0.86% in the top ten. The rearrangement joins TRBV24-1 to TRBJ1-2, with D unclear. Sequencing was performed on peripheral blood. The sequence was obtained from a human donor with acute or convalescent COVID-19. The donor label of this sample is uncertain. The CDR3 DNA sequence: TGTGCCACCAGTTTGGTTAGCTTCTATGGCTACACCTTC. It yields the protein CATSLVSFYGYTF.